What follows is one T cell receptor beta chain and its context. Repertoires were generated with immunoSEQ multiplex PCR, while TCRdb's copy carries only in-frame clones and drops some. The sample has 150,000 to 160,000 clones; 65% to 90% are singletons. Seattle researchers signed up patients amid active infection and tracked them longitudinally. The source of the sample is a study of blood T cell repertoires in COVID-19. Overall study: The analysed material was cDNA or gDNA that came from T cells, B-cell-depleted T cells, or PBMCs.

The TCR originated in an older woman with COVID-19, enrolled during active disease. The specimen was peripheral blood.

The CDR3 bases are TGCGCCAGCAGCTTGGGCCCGGTTACCGAAGCTTTCTTT. Amino acids: CASSLGPVTEAFF. The chain is built from TRBV5-1 and TRBJ1-1; D gene unclear. CDR1 SGHRS and CDR2 YFSETQ come from the germline V gene. The CDR3 contains 13 residues. Trimming left V 0 bases short and J 8 bases short, with 11 bases between.